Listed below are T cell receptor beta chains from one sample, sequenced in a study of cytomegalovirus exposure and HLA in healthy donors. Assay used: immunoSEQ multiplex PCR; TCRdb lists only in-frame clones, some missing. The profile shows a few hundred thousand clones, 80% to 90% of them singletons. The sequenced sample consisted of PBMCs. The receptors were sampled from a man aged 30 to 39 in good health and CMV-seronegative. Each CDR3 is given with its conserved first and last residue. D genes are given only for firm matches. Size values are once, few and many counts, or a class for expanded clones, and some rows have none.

cdr3_nt: TGTGCCACCAGGAGGAAATCTGGGGCCAACGTCCTGACTTTC
cdr3_aa: CATRRKSGANVLTF
j_call: TRBJ2-6
clone_size: -
v_call: TRBV5-6
d_call: -

cdr3_nt: TGTGCTAGTGGTCCTCCGGGGGGGAACACCGGGGAGCTGTTTTTT
cdr3_aa: CASGPPGGNTGELFF
j_call: TRBJ2-2
clone_size: -
v_call: TRBV12-5
d_call: TRBD2

cdr3_nt: TGCGCCAGCAGCCCAGGACTAGCGGGGCCCTACGAGCAGTACTTC
cdr3_aa: CASSPGLAGPYEQYF
j_call: TRBJ2-7
clone_size: -
v_call: TRBV5-1
d_call: TRBD2

cdr3_nt: TGTGCCAGCAGCTTAGCGGTGGACATCACCTACGAGCAGTACTTC
cdr3_aa: CASSLAVDITYEQYF
j_call: TRBJ2-7
clone_size: -
v_call: TRBV7-2
d_call: -

cdr3_nt: TGTGCCAGCTTCGGGACAGGGACGAACGAGCAGTACTTC
cdr3_aa: CASFGTGTNEQYF
j_call: TRBJ2-7
clone_size: -
v_call: TRBV28
d_call: TRBD1

cdr3_nt: TGTGCCAGCAGCGATTCACGAGGTGGTGAAAAACTGTTTTTT
cdr3_aa: CASSDSRGGEKLFF
j_call: TRBJ1-4
clone_size: -
v_call: TRBV5-6
d_call: -

cdr3_nt: TGTGCCAGCAGTTTATCGGGTTTTAATGAAAAACTGTTTTTT
cdr3_aa: CASSLSGFNEKLFF
j_call: TRBJ1-4
clone_size: -
v_call: TRBV28
d_call: -

cdr3_nt: TGCGCCAGCAGCCCCGGGACAGGGAAGATCACTGAAGCTTTCTTT
cdr3_aa: CASSPGTGKITEAFF
j_call: TRBJ1-1
clone_size: -
v_call: TRBV5-1
d_call: TRBD1

cdr3_nt: TGTGCCAGCAGTTTATTGGCAGGGATGGCAAACTATGGCTACACCTTC
cdr3_aa: CASSLLAGMANYGYTF
j_call: TRBJ1-2
clone_size: -
v_call: TRBV27
d_call: -

cdr3_nt: TGTGCCACCCGGGTGGGGGGAAACACTGAAGCTTTCTTT
cdr3_aa: CATRVGGNTEAFF
j_call: TRBJ1-1
clone_size: -
v_call: TRBV10-3
d_call: -

cdr3_nt: TGCGCCAGCAGCCAAGGGGGAACAGGGTTCTACGAGCAGTACTTC
cdr3_aa: CASSQGGTGFYEQYF
j_call: TRBJ2-7
clone_size: once
v_call: TRBV4-1
d_call: -

cdr3_nt: TGTGCCAGCAGTTTGGGGGGACCCCGGAACTATGGCTACACCTTC
cdr3_aa: CASSLGGPRNYGYTF
j_call: TRBJ1-2
clone_size: -
v_call: TRBV28
d_call: -

cdr3_nt: TGTGCCAGCAGCCCGAATGGGGACAGGGGGAACGAGCAGTACTTC
cdr3_aa: CASSPNGDRGNEQYF
j_call: TRBJ2-7
clone_size: few
v_call: TRBV5-5
d_call: TRBD1

cdr3_nt: TGTGCCAGTAGTCGGCGGGGGGAGGGGAGGACGGAGACCCAGTACTTC
cdr3_aa: CASSRRGEGRTETQYF
j_call: TRBJ2-5
clone_size: few
v_call: TRBV19
d_call: TRBD2

cdr3_nt: TGTGCCAGCAGTTTACAGACAGGGGAGGACTATGGCTACACCTTC
cdr3_aa: CASSLQTGEDYGYTF
j_call: TRBJ1-2
clone_size: few
v_call: TRBV6-5
d_call: TRBD1

cdr3_nt: TGCGCCAGCAGCAATACCCGGGACAGCTTCACCGGGGAGCTGTTTTTT
cdr3_aa: CASSNTRDSFTGELFF
j_call: TRBJ2-2
clone_size: -
v_call: TRBV4-3
d_call: TRBD1

cdr3_nt: TGTGCCAGCAAAGGGGGACCGGGACACGTGAACACTGAAGCTTTCTTT
cdr3_aa: CASKGGPGHVNTEAFF
j_call: TRBJ1-1
clone_size: -
v_call: TRBV28
d_call: -

cdr3_nt: TGTGCCAGCAGACTGGACAGGCCCCATGGCTACACCTTC
cdr3_aa: CASRLDRPHGYTF
j_call: TRBJ1-2
clone_size: -
v_call: TRBV5-8
d_call: TRBD1

cdr3_nt: TGCGCCAGCAGCTTACGACAGGGAGTTTACAATGAGCAGTTCTTC
cdr3_aa: CASSLRQGVYNEQFF
j_call: TRBJ2-1
clone_size: -
v_call: TRBV5-1
d_call: TRBD1

cdr3_nt: TGTGCCAGCAGTGGGGACTGGGGCTCCTACAATGAGCAGTTCTTC
cdr3_aa: CASSGDWGSYNEQFF
j_call: TRBJ2-1
clone_size: -
v_call: TRBV6-1
d_call: -

cdr3_nt: TGTGCCAGCAGCCCGGGACTAGCGGGGGGTTCGAACACCGGGGAGCTGTTTTTT
cdr3_aa: CASSPGLAGGSNTGELFF
j_call: TRBJ2-2
clone_size: -
v_call: TRBV4-2
d_call: TRBD2

cdr3_nt: TGTGCCAGCAGCTGGACAGGGCGGGATGAAGCTTTCTTT
cdr3_aa: CASSWTGRDEAFF
j_call: TRBJ1-1
clone_size: -
v_call: TRBV7-3
d_call: TRBD1

cdr3_nt: TGTGCCAGCAGCTACCGCGGGGGCGTAGACGAGCAGTACTTC
cdr3_aa: CASSYRGGVDEQYF
j_call: TRBJ2-7
clone_size: few
v_call: TRBV16
d_call: -

cdr3_nt: TGTGCCAGCAGCTTTTCAACAGGTGTTAATGAAAAACTGTTTTTT
cdr3_aa: CASSFSTGVNEKLFF
j_call: TRBJ1-4
clone_size: -
v_call: TRBV7-9
d_call: -

cdr3_nt: TGTGCCAGCAGCTTACCAAAGGACAGCGCAACTAATGAAAAACTGTTTTTT
cdr3_aa: CASSLPKDSATNEKLFF
j_call: TRBJ1-4
clone_size: -
v_call: TRBV7-9
d_call: -

cdr3_nt: TGTGCCAGCAGACCAACAGGGAACTACGAGCAGTACTTC
cdr3_aa: CASRPTGNYEQYF
j_call: TRBJ2-7
clone_size: once
v_call: TRBV6-1
d_call: -

cdr3_nt: TGTGCCAGCAGCTCCCCCTCAGGGGGGAGCTCCTACGAGCAGTACTTC
cdr3_aa: CASSSPSGGSSYEQYF
j_call: TRBJ2-7
clone_size: -
v_call: TRBV7-6
d_call: -

cdr3_nt: TGTGCCAGCAGTTTATTCAGGGACACCGGGGAGCTGTTTTTT
cdr3_aa: CASSLFRDTGELFF
j_call: TRBJ2-2
clone_size: -
v_call: TRBV27
d_call: -

cdr3_nt: TGTGCCAGCAGTTTACCTACAAAGGGACAGCTCATAAACACTGAAGCTTTCTTT
cdr3_aa: CASSLPTKGQLINTEAFF
j_call: TRBJ1-1
clone_size: -
v_call: TRBV28
d_call: TRBD1

cdr3_nt: TGTGCCAGCAGCTTAACGGGGACAGGGAACACTGAAGCTTTCTTT
cdr3_aa: CASSLTGTGNTEAFF
j_call: TRBJ1-1
clone_size: -
v_call: TRBV7-3
d_call: TRBD1

cdr3_nt: TGTGCCAGCAGCGTAGTCGGACACAGCCAAGAGACCCAGTACTTC
cdr3_aa: CASSVVGHSQETQYF
j_call: TRBJ2-5
clone_size: once
v_call: TRBV9
d_call: -

cdr3_nt: TGTGCCAGCAGCTTTGGACTTGACAGGGCCGGTGGCTACACCTTC
cdr3_aa: CASSFGLDRAGGYTF
j_call: TRBJ1-2
clone_size: -
v_call: TRBV7-9
d_call: TRBD1

cdr3_nt: TGCGCCAGCAGCTTGGATGGGGGCTGGGGCAATGAGCAGTTCTTC
cdr3_aa: CASSLDGGWGNEQFF
j_call: TRBJ2-1
clone_size: -
v_call: TRBV5-1
d_call: -

cdr3_nt: TGCGCCAGCAGCTTGGGCGGCCGGATCAATCAGCTCCAGCATTTT
cdr3_aa: CASSLGGRINQLQHF
j_call: TRBJ1-5
clone_size: -
v_call: TRBV5-1
d_call: -

cdr3_nt: TGTGCCAGCGGAGACGGGGGAGGCTCCTACGAGCAGTACTTC
cdr3_aa: CASGDGGGSYEQYF
j_call: TRBJ2-7
clone_size: -
v_call: TRBV6-1
d_call: -

cdr3_nt: TGTGCCAGCCCCCCTTATACAGGGCACCCTGAAGCTTTCTTT
cdr3_aa: CASPPYTGHPEAFF
j_call: TRBJ1-1
clone_size: few
v_call: TRBV25-1
d_call: -

cdr3_nt: TGCGCCAGCAGCCAACTAAGGGACAGGGAAGCTTTCTTT
cdr3_aa: CASSQLRDREAFF
j_call: TRBJ1-1
clone_size: -
v_call: TRBV4-3
d_call: TRBD1

cdr3_nt: TGTGCCAGCAGTTGGGACAGGGTGAACACTGAAGCTTTCTTT
cdr3_aa: CASSWDRVNTEAFF
j_call: TRBJ1-1
clone_size: -
v_call: TRBV28
d_call: TRBD1

cdr3_nt: TGTGCCAGCAGCAAGACAGGGAGGAACTTTGGCTACACCTTC
cdr3_aa: CASSKTGRNFGYTF
j_call: TRBJ1-2
clone_size: -
v_call: TRBV28
d_call: TRBD1

cdr3_nt: TGTGCCAGCACGCTACAGGGCCGCTATGGCTACACCTTC
cdr3_aa: CASTLQGRYGYTF
j_call: TRBJ1-2
clone_size: -
v_call: TRBV5-4
d_call: -

cdr3_nt: TGTGCCAGTAGTACCCGGACAGCGAACACCGGGGAGCTGTTTTTT
cdr3_aa: CASSTRTANTGELFF
j_call: TRBJ2-2
clone_size: few
v_call: TRBV19
d_call: -

cdr3_nt: TGTGCCAGCCAATATCGACAGGGGAATCAGCCCCAGCATTTT
cdr3_aa: CASQYRQGNQPQHF
j_call: TRBJ1-5
clone_size: -
v_call: TRBV19
d_call: TRBD1

cdr3_nt: TGTGCCAGCAGCTTGGGGGCGGGGGGACATGGGGACTACGAGCAGTACTTC
cdr3_aa: CASSLGAGGHGDYEQYF
j_call: TRBJ2-7
clone_size: -
v_call: TRBV5-4
d_call: TRBD2

cdr3_nt: TGTGCCAGCAGCGTAGACATGAGAAATGAAAAACTGTTTTTT
cdr3_aa: CASSVDMRNEKLFF
j_call: TRBJ1-4
clone_size: once
v_call: TRBV5-4
d_call: -

cdr3_nt: TGTGCCAGCAGTTGGGAAATACGGACACTGAACACTGAAGCTTTCTTT
cdr3_aa: CASSWEIRTLNTEAFF
j_call: TRBJ1-1
clone_size: few
v_call: TRBV28
d_call: -

cdr3_nt: TGTGCCAGCAGCTTGGGACTAGGTGGGGGTTTTCCCCTCCACTTT
cdr3_aa: CASSLGLGGGFPLHF
j_call: TRBJ1-6
clone_size: -
v_call: TRBV5-6
d_call: -

cdr3_nt: TGTGCCAGCAGTGTCGGGGGGCAGACACACTACGAGCAGTACTTC
cdr3_aa: CASSVGGQTHYEQYF
j_call: TRBJ2-7
clone_size: -
v_call: TRBV6-5
d_call: -

cdr3_nt: TGTGCCAGCAGTTTCCTTTTTCTAGCGGGGGGATTCACAGATACGCAGTATTTT
cdr3_aa: CASSFLFLAGGFTDTQYF
j_call: TRBJ2-3
clone_size: -
v_call: TRBV28
d_call: TRBD2

cdr3_nt: TGTGCCAGCAGTGCGGGACGGAACAATGAGCAGTTCTTC
cdr3_aa: CASSAGRNNEQFF
j_call: TRBJ2-1
clone_size: once
v_call: TRBV27
d_call: -

cdr3_nt: TGTGCCAGCAGTGTGGAGGGGAGCTACGAGCAGTACTTC
cdr3_aa: CASSVEGSYEQYF
j_call: TRBJ2-7
clone_size: -
v_call: TRBV6-1
d_call: -

cdr3_nt: TGTGCCACCTTGCTGCGTGCGACAGGGTTGAGCGAGCAGTACTTC
cdr3_aa: CATLLRATGLSEQYF
j_call: TRBJ2-7
clone_size: once
v_call: TRBV2
d_call: TRBD1

cdr3_nt: TGTGCCAGCAGTGAAGCTGCGTCAGGGTTTAATCAGCCCCAGCATTTT
cdr3_aa: CASSEAASGFNQPQHF
j_call: TRBJ1-5
clone_size: -
v_call: TRBV6-1
d_call: -

cdr3_nt: TGTGCCAGCAGCCAAGATATCCCTAGCGGGATGTCCTACGAGCAGTACTTC
cdr3_aa: CASSQDIPSGMSYEQYF
j_call: TRBJ2-7
clone_size: -
v_call: TRBV4-2
d_call: TRBD2

cdr3_nt: TGTGCCAGCAGCCGCAGTTCAGTCGGAAACACCATATATTTT
cdr3_aa: CASSRSSVGNTIYF
j_call: TRBJ1-3
clone_size: -
v_call: TRBV6-5
d_call: -

cdr3_nt: TGTGCCAGCAGACCGGACAGATCCAATCAGCCCCAGCATTTT
cdr3_aa: CASRPDRSNQPQHF
j_call: TRBJ1-5
clone_size: -
v_call: TRBV6-1
d_call: -

cdr3_nt: TGTGCCAGCAGCTCATCAGGGGGCACTGAAGCTTTCTTT
cdr3_aa: CASSSSGGTEAFF
j_call: TRBJ1-1
clone_size: -
v_call: TRBV7-3
d_call: TRBD1

cdr3_nt: TGTGCCAGCAAGGACGGACAGACCTACGAGCAGTACTTC
cdr3_aa: CASKDGQTYEQYF
j_call: TRBJ2-7
clone_size: -
v_call: TRBV2
d_call: -

cdr3_nt: TGTGCCAGCAGCTTAGGGGGACAGGGGTATTCACCCCTCCACTTT
cdr3_aa: CASSLGGQGYSPLHF
j_call: TRBJ1-6
clone_size: -
v_call: TRBV7-2
d_call: TRBD1

cdr3_nt: TGTGCCAGCAATCGAGGGGGTGGGGAGCAGTTCTTC
cdr3_aa: CASNRGGGEQFF
j_call: TRBJ2-1
clone_size: -
v_call: TRBV6-5
d_call: -

cdr3_nt: TGTGCCAGTAGTATTTACGGACAGGGCTATGCAACTAATGAAAAACTGTTTTTT
cdr3_aa: CASSIYGQGYATNEKLFF
j_call: TRBJ1-4
clone_size: -
v_call: TRBV19
d_call: TRBD1